This TCR beta chain is drawn from a study of shared clonotypes between healthy human individuals. Findings and caveats of the study: What naive subsets generally showed was a larger estimated richness than memory subsets showed.

In regard to this clone: Antigen unknown.

V lost 1 base to trimming and J lost 2 bases, with 11 bases between them. CDR1 KGHSH and CDR2 LQKENI come from the germline V gene. The CDR3 covers 15 residues. Here immunoSEQ multiplex PCR was the method, and the copy in TCRdb shows in-frame clones only, minus some. The data hold under 1,100,000 clones, with 75% to 80% observed a single time. The V and J genes are TRBV18 and TRBJ1-1; D call uncertain. The source of this sequence is a man aged 18 to 29 in good health. Some clones in this sample may be carry-over from other donors' samples. Sequencing used memory CD4+ T cells from PBMCs. Noted subset: CD45RA-negative fraction. The CDR3 is CASSPLSGSNTEAFF. DNA of the CDR3: TGTGCCAGCTCACCACTTTCCGGATCCAACACTGAAGCTTTCTTT.